Below, 21 T cell receptor beta chains from the same sample are listed, as sequenced in a study of OX40 agonist ivuxolimab in advanced cancers. Only in-frame clones appear in the TCRdb table, and some are missing; sequencing was by immunoSEQ multiplex PCR. The sample includes roughly 53,000 clones, roughly 90% of them seen just once. Source: CD4+ or CD8+ T cells sorted from blood, taken in a trial of the OX40 agonist ivuxolimab. The origin of the receptors is an adult with an advanced solid tumor such as melanoma, head and neck, liver or kidney cancer.

Notes on this clone: The identical CDR3 is also encoded by other nucleotide sequences in the sample. The chain combines TRBV11-3 with TRBJ2-3, with D perhaps TRBD1 (6 bases). CDR1 is SGHNT and CDR2 is YENEEA in the germline V gene. Trimming took 5 bases from V and 0 from J, leaving 9 bases between them. The CDR3 is made up of 14 amino acids. The CDR3 protein is CASSLTGSTDTQYF. The DNA of the CDR3 is TGTGCCAGCAGCCTTACAGGGAGCACAGATACGCAGTATTTT.

The chain employs TRBV19 and TRBJ2-1, with 7 positions matching TRBD2. Germline V gene data show CDR1 as LNHDA and CDR2 as SQIVND (reference sequence). This CDR3 region has 14 residues. The junction had 8 bases not matched to a gene; V was cut back by 5 bases and J by 7 bases. The CDR3 bases are TGTGCCAGTAGTGATTGGGCGGGAGTTAATGAGCAGTTCTTC. It encodes CASSDWAGVNEQFF.

The J gene is TRBJ2-3, the V gene TRBV5-6; maybe TRBD1 (5 bases). V lost 0 bases and J 1 base, leaving 9 bases between the germline ends. The CDR3 length is 15 residues. CDR1 SGHDT and CDR2 YYEEEE come from the germline V gene. CDR3 amino acids: CASSLGQIRTDTQYF. CDR3 sequence (DNA): TGTGCCAGCAGCTTGGGACAGATCCGCACAGATACGCAGTATTTT.

The chain recombines TRBV6-6 with TRBJ1-1, with 8 bases lining up with TRBD1. After removal of 6 bases from V and 8 bases from J, the junction contained 8 bases not matched to a gene. The CDR3 consists of 13 residues. Germline CDR1 is MNHNY and CDR2 is SVGAGI (reference sequence). The CDR3 DNA is TGTGCCAGCAGCACTACAGGGGGTAAAGAAGCTTTCTTT. It codes for CASSTTGGKEAFF.

This rearrangement joins TRBV20-1 to TRBJ2-7; no firm D call. This CDR3 has 11 residues. Germline CDR1 is DFQATT and CDR2 is SNEGSKA (reference sequence). Here the CDR3 DNA reads TGCAGGCCCTCTAGTCCCCACGAGCAGTACTTC. Translation gives CRPSSPHEQYF.

The gene calls are TRBV6-6 and TRBJ1-5; TRBD1 agrees at 7 bases. The CDR3 loop spans 14 amino acids. Germline assignment: CDR1 MNHNY and CDR2 SVGAGI (reference sequence). J gave up 9 bases and V 4 bases, and 9 bases lay outside the gene matches. CDR3 residues: CASSSGQPPRPQHF. The DNA for the CDR3 is TGTGCCAGCAGTTCGGGACAGCCGCCTAGGCCCCAGCATTTT.

CDR3 sequence: CAISEFGDRVVLGKNIQYF. CDR3 coding DNA: TGTGCCATCAGTGAGTTCGGGGACAGGGTCGTTTTGGGCAAAAACATTCAGTACTTC. The chain carries TRBV10-3 and TRBJ2-4; 9 bases align to TRBD1. Trimming took 1 base from V and 3 from J; bases not matched to a gene: 13. This CDR3 is built from 19 residues. Germline CDR1 is ENHRY and CDR2 is SYGVKD.

The CDR3 DNA reads as TGTGCCAGTAGTAAAAATATAGCGGGGCCCTACAATGAGCAGTTCTTC. Translation: CASSKNIAGPYNEQFF. The gene calls are TRBV19 and TRBJ2-1; TRBD2 agrees at 8 bases. The junction had 7 bases not matched to a gene; V was cut back by 4 bases and J by 2 bases. This CDR3 comprises 16 residues. Germline CDR1 reads LNHDA; CDR2 reads SQIVND (reference sequence).

The rearrangement joins TRBV6-1 to TRBJ1-1; 9 positions agree with TRBD1. The germline CDR1 and CDR2 sequences are MNHNS and SASEGT. J gave up 6 bases and V 3 bases, and 14 bases lay outside the gene matches. The CDR3 is 17 residues long. In DNA form, the CDR3 reads TGTGCCAGCAGTGACCGGGACAGGGTCGGAATTAAGGCTGAAGCTTTCTTT. It translates to CASSDRDRVGIKAEAFF.

This sequence joins TRBV9 and TRBJ2-5; 11 bases align to TRBD2. CDR3 size: 16 residues. V gave up 1 base and J gave up 2 bases; unmatched junction bases: 4. The germline CDR1 and CDR2 sequences are SGDLS and YYNGEE. CDR3 protein: CASSVTTSGTQETQYF. CDR3 nucleotide sequence: TGTGCCAGCAGCGTAACGACTAGCGGGACACAAGAGACCCAGTACTTC.

V and J are TRBV5-1 and TRBJ2-5; unclear D gene. Trimming took 0 bases from V and 5 from J, leaving 11 bases between them. In germline, CDR1 is SGHRS, CDR2 YFSETQ. The CDR3 runs to 14 residues. CDR3 in amino acids: CASSLGSGKETQYF. In DNA, the CDR3 is TGCGCCAGCAGCTTGGGCAGTGGGAAGGAGACCCAGTACTTC.

This chain uses TRBV5-1 with TRBJ2-7, with 8 bases matching TRBD1. Looked up from germline, CDR1 is SGHRS and CDR2 is YFSETQ. The junction had 11 bases not matched to a gene; V was cut back by 6 bases and J by 0 bases. The CDR3 has 16 amino acids. The CDR3: CASKGGTGRTSYEQYF. Written as DNA, the CDR3 is TGCGCCAGCAAGGGTGGGACAGGACGGACCTCCTACGAGCAGTACTTC.

V and J are TRBV5-4 and TRBJ1-5, with D possibly matching TRBD1 (5 bases). CDR1 and CDR2 (germline): SGHNT, YYREEE (reference sequence). V lost 4 bases, J lost 4 bases, and 15 bases lay in between. CDR3 size: 15 residues. CDR3 sequence (DNA): TGTGCCAGCAGCCAAGTTCAGGGTCATAATCAGCCCCAGCATTTT. Translation: CASSQVQGHNQPQHF.

The V call is TRBV28, the J call TRBJ2-5, with D perhaps given as TRBD1 or TRBD2 (5 bases each). The V end lost 10 bases, the J end lost 0 bases, and 12 bases lay between the germline ends. The CDR3 length is 13 residues. CDR1 is MDHEN, CDR2 SYDVKM, per germline. The CDR3 sequence is CATWDGYQETQYF. CDR3 in DNA: TGTGCCACCTGGGACGGTTACCAAGAGACCCAGTACTTC.

This chain connects TRBV29-1 to TRBJ2-3; D is perhaps TRBD2 (7 bases). V lost 7 bases and J lost 2, with 16 bases in between. Germline loops: CDR1 SQVTM, CDR2 ANQGSEA. CDR3 length: 14 residues. The CDR3: CSAGVGGLTDTQYF. The CDR3 coding sequence is TGCAGCGCCGGGGTGGGGGGGCTCACAGATACGCAGTATTTT.

This chain links TRBV9 with TRBJ1-1; D is unclear. The germline CDR1 and CDR2 sequences are SGDLS and YYNGEE. This CDR3 spans 13 amino acids. With 3 bases removed from V and 4 bases from J, the gap between germline ends came to 10 bases. The CDR3 coding sequence is TGTGCCAGCAGCGCCGGCCAGTTCACTGAAGCTTTCTTT. This gives the protein CASSAGQFTEAFF.

The chain couples TRBV21-1 to TRBJ2-3. TRBV21-1 is a documented pseudogene. CDR3 length: 13 residues. CDR3 DNA sequence: TGTGCCAGCAGCAACCGGATAACAGATACGCAGTATTTT. Its translation is CASSNRITDTQYF.

This clone was seen only once. The chain joins TRBV7-3 to TRBJ2-7, with 10 bases fitting TRBD1. This CDR3 is 15 amino acids long. Germline trimming cut 0 bases from V and 6 bases from J; bases unmatched to any gene: 5. Germline CDR1 and CDR2: SGHTA and FQGTGA. Written as DNA, the CDR3 is TGTGCCAGCAGCTTAACTGGGGACAGGGGTGGCGAGCAGTACTTC. Its protein is CASSLTGDRGGEQYF.

This chain connects TRBV6-5 to TRBJ1-5; D unresolved. This CDR3 contains 14 residues. Germline loops: CDR1 MNHEY, CDR2 SVGAGI. V was trimmed by 6 bases and J by 0 bases, leaving 9 bases between them. The CDR3 spells CASSQQYSNQPQHF. In nucleotides, the CDR3 is TGTGCCAGCAGCCAACAATATAGCAATCAGCCCCAGCATTTT.

The chain employs TRBV15 and TRBJ1-2; D is uncertain. Per the germline V gene, CDR1 is LNHNV and CDR2 is YYDKDF (reference sequence). The CDR3 consists of 15 residues. Trimming took off 0 bases at V and 4 bases at J, with 12 bases between the two ends. The CDR3 spells CATSRDPGVGYGYTF. The DNA for the CDR3 is TGTGCCACCAGCAGAGATCCCGGGGTAGGCTATGGCTACACCTTC.

The chain employs TRBV5-8 and TRBJ2-1; possible D gene TRBD2, 6 bases. Looked up from germline, CDR1 is SGHTS and CDR2 is YDEGEE. The CDR3 is 15 amino acids. Trimming pared 4 bases from V and 0 bases from J, leaving 11 bases between. CDR3 in DNA: TGTGCCAGCAGCACGGGACTGTCCTCCTACAATGAGCAGTTCTTC. This encodes CASSTGLSSYNEQFF.